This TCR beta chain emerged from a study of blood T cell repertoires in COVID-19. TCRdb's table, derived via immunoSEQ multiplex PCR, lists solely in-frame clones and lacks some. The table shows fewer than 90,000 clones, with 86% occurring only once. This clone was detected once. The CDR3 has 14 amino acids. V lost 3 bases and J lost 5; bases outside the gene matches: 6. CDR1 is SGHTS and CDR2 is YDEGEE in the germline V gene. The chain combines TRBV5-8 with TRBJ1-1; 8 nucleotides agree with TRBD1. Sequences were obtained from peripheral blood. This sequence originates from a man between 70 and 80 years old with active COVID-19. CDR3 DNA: TGTGCCAGCAGCTCCGACAGGGGTCGAACTGAAGCTTTCTTT. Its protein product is CASSSDRGRTEAFF.